This entry features one T cell receptor (beta chain) sequence. Its matching antigen is unknown. This specimen comes from a study of response to subunit inactivated influenza vaccine. This CDR3 has 15 residues. The V end was cut by 6 bases, the J end by 6 bases, with 19 bases between. Germline V lookup: CDR1 SEHNR, CDR2 FQNEAQ (reference sequence). TCRdb re-analysed the RT-PCR reads in MiXCR, keeping a single row per CDR3 protein. The repertoire consists of 550,000 to 800,000 distinct CDR3 sequences, with around a sixth occurring once and the leading ten covering under 14%. Study-level points and caveats: After each seasonal influenza vaccination, few new T cells are recruited, the authors suggested.

The starting material was PBMCs from blood, obtained roughly 12 days after vaccination. The clonotype was recovered from a man aged 50 to 60 who received an inactivated influenza vaccine. The genes are TRBV7-9 and TRBJ2-3, with no clear D. CDR3 in DNA: TGTGCCAGCAGATCCAGCTGGTCAGTACTGGATACGCAGTATTTT. Translating gives CASRSSWSVLDTQYF.